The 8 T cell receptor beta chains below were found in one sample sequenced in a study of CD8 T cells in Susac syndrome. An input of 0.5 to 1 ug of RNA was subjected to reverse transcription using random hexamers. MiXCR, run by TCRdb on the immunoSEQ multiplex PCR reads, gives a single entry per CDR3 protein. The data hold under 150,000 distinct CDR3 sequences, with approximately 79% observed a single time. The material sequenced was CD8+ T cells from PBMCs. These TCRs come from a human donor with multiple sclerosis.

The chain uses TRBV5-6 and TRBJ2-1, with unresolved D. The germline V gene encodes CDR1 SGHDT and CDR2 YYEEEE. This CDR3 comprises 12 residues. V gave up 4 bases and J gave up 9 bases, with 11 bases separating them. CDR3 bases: TGTGCCAGCAGCCCAGGTTCCGGTGAGCAGTTCTTC. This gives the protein CASSPGSGEQFF.

The CDR3 loop is CASSSTGGDYGYTF. CDR3 nucleotide sequence: TGTGCCAGCAGTTCGACAGGGGGCGACTATGGCTACACCTTC. The rearrangement uses TRBV7-9 and TRBJ1-2; 10 bases agree with TRBD1. The length of the CDR3 is 14 residues. Trimming took 6 bases from V and 3 from J; bases not matched to a gene: 4. CDR1 and CDR2 from the germline V gene are SEHNR and FQNEAQ (reference sequence).

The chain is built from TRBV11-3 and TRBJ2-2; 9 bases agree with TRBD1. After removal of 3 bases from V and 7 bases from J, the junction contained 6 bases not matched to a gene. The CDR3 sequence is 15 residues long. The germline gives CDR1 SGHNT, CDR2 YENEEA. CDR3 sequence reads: CASSFRTGGIGELFF. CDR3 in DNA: TGTGCCAGCAGCTTCAGAACAGGGGGCATCGGGGAGCTGTTTTTT.

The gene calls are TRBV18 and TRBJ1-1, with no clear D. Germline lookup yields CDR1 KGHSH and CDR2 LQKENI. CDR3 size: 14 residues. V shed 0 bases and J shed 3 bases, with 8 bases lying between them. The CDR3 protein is CASSPPAAHTEAFF. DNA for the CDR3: TGTGCCAGCTCACCACCAGCTGCTCACACTGAAGCTTTCTTT.

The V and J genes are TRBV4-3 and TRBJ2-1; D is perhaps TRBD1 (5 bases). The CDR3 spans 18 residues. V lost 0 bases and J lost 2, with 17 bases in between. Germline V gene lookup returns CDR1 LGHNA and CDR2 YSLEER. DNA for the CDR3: TGCGCCAGCAGCCAAGAAGGGCCAGGCGACAGACCCTACAATGAGCAGTTCTTC. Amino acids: CASSQEGPGDRPYNEQFF.

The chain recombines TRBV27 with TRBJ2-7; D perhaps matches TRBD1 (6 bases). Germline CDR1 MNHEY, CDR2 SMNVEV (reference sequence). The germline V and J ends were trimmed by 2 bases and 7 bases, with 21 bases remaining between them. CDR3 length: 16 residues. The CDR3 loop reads CASSLGPGVPPREQYF. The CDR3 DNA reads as TGTGCCAGCAGTTTAGGTCCAGGGGTACCTCCGCGGGAGCAGTACTTC.

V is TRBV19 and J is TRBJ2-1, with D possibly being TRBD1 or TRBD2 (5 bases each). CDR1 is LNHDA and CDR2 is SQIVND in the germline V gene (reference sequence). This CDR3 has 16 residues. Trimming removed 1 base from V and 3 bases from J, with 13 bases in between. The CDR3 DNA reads TGTGCCAGTAGTATAGGCCACCGGGGCTTCTACAATGAGCAGTTCTTC. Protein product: CASSIGHRGFYNEQFF. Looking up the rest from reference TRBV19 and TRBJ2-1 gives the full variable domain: DGGITQSPKYLFRKEGQNVTLSCEQNLNHDAMYWYRQDPGQGLRLIYYSQIVNDFQKGDIAEGYSVSREKKESFPLTVTSAQKNPTAFYLCASSIGHRGFYNEQFFGPGTRLTVL.

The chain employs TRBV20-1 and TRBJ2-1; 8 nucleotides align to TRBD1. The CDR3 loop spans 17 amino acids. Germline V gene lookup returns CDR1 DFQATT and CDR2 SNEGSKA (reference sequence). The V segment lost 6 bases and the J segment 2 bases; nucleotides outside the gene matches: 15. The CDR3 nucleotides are TGCAGTGCACAAGACAGGGGCTACGCAGGCCCCTACAATGAGCAGTTCTTC. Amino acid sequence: CSAQDRGYAGPYNEQFF.